The present TCR beta chain was sequenced within a study of graft-versus-host responses after intestinal transplantation (dated by TCRdb to about 2021). Looking at the study overall: The transplants that recipients received were multivisceral, liver-intestinal, or isolated intestinal. After intestinal transplantation, graft-versus-host and host-versus-graft alloreactive T cell clones in the graft, circulation and bone marrow were tracked using bulk TCR-beta CDR3 sequencing. Every recipient was given anti-thymocyte globulin induction, followed by about 3 years of maintenance tacrolimus and steroids. Instead of going to the commercial service, samples from a few later patients were sequenced in-house on an Illumina MiSeq and processed with MiXCR. Of the roughly 23 intestinal transplant recipients enrolled in the cohort, one of whom was a retransplant, a few patients without pretransplant specimens were excluded. Donor T cell macrochimerism was defined as a peak of at least 4% donor T cells among recipient peripheral blood mononuclear cells. Alloreactive clones were identified by sequencing pre-transplant mixed lymphocyte reaction products and comparing them with unstimulated pre-transplant donor and recipient T cells.

The meaning of the sample's time point label: cells obtained before transplantation from donor or recipient. CD3+CD4+ and CD3+CD8+ populations were FACS-sorted from unstimulated pre-transplant donor and recipient cells taken from spleen or lymph nodes. Results and caveats for the whole study, not just this receptor: Early after transplant, peak levels of circulating GvH clones were found to be associated with declines in HvG clones. GvH clones were found in recipient bone marrow, and some of the GvH clones appeared earlier in ileal mucosa or blood, which is consistent with an intestinal mucosal origin. The conclusions were limited by the relatively low number and heterogeneity of the intestinal transplant patients. High GvH to HvG T cell clonal ratios were observed in the allografts of patients with donor T cell macrochimerism.

The library relied on the immunoSEQ multiplex PCR assay. In most patients, genomic DNA was isolated using the Qiagen DNeasy Blood and Tissue Kit and sent frozen to Adaptive Biotechnologies for TCR sequencing. High-throughput TCR-beta CDR3 sequencing of genomic DNA from most patients was performed by Adaptive Biotechnologies. Processing in the source paper ran as follows. Adaptive's ImmunoSEQ software was the source of the TCR sequencing data for about 18 patients, while three other patients were processed with MiXCR and VDJtools. To correct CD4 versus CD8 sorting errors, sequences present in both subsets at a frequency ratio below 5:1 were removed. CDR3 nucleotide sequences shared between donor and recipient were removed because the origin of such sequences could not be assigned. To count as alloreactive, a clone needed at least 2-fold expansion over unstimulated cells and a minimum CFSE-low frequency of 0.002% (template counts) or 0.001% (read counts). Clones detected in sequenced pre-transplant spleen, lymph node, or MLR CFSE-low populations of the donor or recipient were defined as mappable. The cumulative frequency of alloreactive clones was calculated as a percentage of all sequences, weighted by copy number. TCRdb took this table from immuneACCESS and kept in-frame rearrangements with V and J called. Such tables lack part of the clones; where checked against another copy, unresolved V genes explain under half of the gap, and the rest is unexplained. V, J and clone size derive from that table, while D and trimming were established from the DNA sequence. Recorded for this sample are tens of thousands of clones; roughly 91% of them occurred a single time. The ten largest clonotypes hold 0.1% of the sample.

A remark on this clone: Its cognate antigen has yet to be identified. The sample holds no much larger clone one base away, and base qualities are not on file.

From cysteine to phenylalanine, the CDR3 is 14 amino acids long. Solely the CDR3 DNA is kept, with 42 bases framed from the first base. V sheds 0 bases and J sheds 0 bases, leaving 6 bases between their ends. In the germline V gene (reference sequence), CDR1 corresponds to SGHAT and CDR2 to FQDESV. The input for sequencing was unstimulated CD4+ T cells sorted from spleen or lymph node cells, taken before intestinal transplant. The receptor was derived from a human donor who received an intestinal transplant. The chain is assembled from TRBV11-1 and TRBJ2-7; the D segment could be TRBD1, given 5 matching bases. CDR3 sequence: CASSLAGASYEQYF. The bases read TGTGCCAGCAGCTTAGCAGGGGCCTCCTACGAGCAGTACTTC.